Listed below are T cell receptor beta chains from one sample, sequenced in a study of blood T cell repertoires in COVID-19. Generated by immunoSEQ multiplex PCR, the TCRdb table keeps only in-frame clones and is missing some. Altogether 200,000 to 250,000 clones are present, 89% being singletons, with the ten largest covering about 4.8%. The sample was peripheral blood. The receptors were sampled from a woman in her forties with acute or convalescent COVID-19. Both conserved end residues are part of each CDR3. A D gene is named only where the DNA matches it firmly. Size tells how often a clone was seen (once, few, many) or the class of an expanded clone, and some rows leave it out.

14,.,TRBJ1-1,TRBV27,.,TGTGCCAGCAGTGGGACTTGGGCCAACACTGAAGCTTTCTTT,CASSGTWANTEAFF
15,TRBD1,TRBJ1-4,TRBV5-1,.,TGCGCCAGCAGCAACCGGGACAGATTCACTGAAAAACTGTTTTTT,CASSNRDRFTEKLFF
14,.,TRBJ2-5,TRBV6-5,.,TGTGCCAGCAGTCCGGGGGTTTCTGGAGAGACCCAGTACTTC,CASSPGVSGETQYF
13,TRBD2,TRBJ2-3,TRBV2,once,TGTGCCAGCGGGAGGGAGAGGACAGATACGCAGTATTTT,CASGRERTDTQYF
14,.,TRBJ1-5,TRBV29-1,.,TGCAGCGTTGCTCAGGGTGGGGGCAATCAGCCCCAGCATTTT,CSVAQGGGNQPQHF
15,.,TRBJ1-6,TRBV7-2,.,TGTGCCAGCAGCTTATCCCGGGTTTATAATTCACCCCTCCACTTT,CASSLSRVYNSPLHF
14,.,TRBJ1-2,TRBV7-2,.,TGTGCCAGCAGCTTAGGGGGAGGGGACTATGGCTACACCTTC,CASSLGGGDYGYTF
14,.,TRBJ2-3,TRBV13,.,TGTGCCAGCAGCTTACTACAGGGTCCAGATACGCAGTATTTT,CASSLLQGPDTQYF
14,TRBD1,TRBJ1-2,TRBV15,.,TGTGCCACCAGCACTCGAAGGACAGGGGATGGCTACACCTTC,CATSTRRTGDGYTF
13,.,TRBJ2-5,TRBV12-3/TRBV12-4,few,TGTGCCAGCAGACTACAGGGCACTAAGACCCAGTACTTC,CASRLQGTKTQYF
14,.,TRBJ1-3,TRBV19,.,TGTGCCAGTAGTATTCAGGCGTCTGGAAACACCATATATTTT,CASSIQASGNTIYF
15,.,TRBJ1-1,TRBV3-1/TRBV3-2,.,TGTGCCAGCAGCCAGTACACGGGTGTGAACACTGAAGCTTTCTTT,CASSQYTGVNTEAFF